This T cell receptor beta chain was sequenced in a study of graft-versus-host responses after intestinal transplantation (dated by TCRdb to the early 2020s). Background on the whole study: The transplants that recipients got were multivisceral, liver-intestinal, or isolated intestinal. Rather than going through the commercial service, samples from three later patients were sequenced in-house on an Illumina MiSeq and processed with MiXCR. All recipients received anti-thymocyte globulin induction followed by maintenance tacrolimus and steroids for approximately 3 years. To identify alloreactive clones, pre-transplant mixed lymphocyte reaction products were sequenced and then compared with unstimulated pre-transplant donor and recipient T cells. Donor T cell macrochimerism was defined as a peak of at least 4% donor T cells among recipient peripheral blood mononuclear cells. Graft-versus-host and host-versus-graft alloreactive T cell clones were tracked in the graft, circulation and bone marrow after intestinal transplantation using bulk TCR-beta CDR3 sequencing. Of the 20 to 30 intestinal transplant recipients enrolled in the cohort, one of whom was a retransplant, a few patients without pretransplant specimens were excluded.

The label giving this sample's time point can be read as: cells obtained before transplantation from donor or recipient. CD3+CD4+ and CD3+CD8+ populations were FACS-sorted from unstimulated pre-transplant donor and recipient cells taken from spleen or lymph nodes. Notes on this clone: Its specific antigen is unknown. Base qualities are missing; no much larger clone stands one base away.

Paper-wide results and their limitations: High GvH to HvG T cell clonal ratios were observed in the allografts of patients with donor T cell macrochimerism. Conclusions were limited by the relatively low number and heterogeneity of intestinal transplant patients. Early after transplant, peak levels of circulating GvH clones were found to be associated with declines in HvG clones. GvH clones were found in recipient bone marrow, and some of the GvH clones appeared earlier in ileal mucosa or blood, which is consistent with an intestinal mucosal origin.

Library generation was performed with the immunoSEQ multiplex PCR assay. For most patients, genomic DNA was isolated with the Qiagen DNeasy Blood and Tissue Kit and sent frozen to Adaptive Biotechnologies for TCR sequencing. For most patients, genomic DNA was subjected to high-throughput TCR-beta CDR3 sequencing by Adaptive Biotechnologies. The original pipeline was this. TCR sequencing data for more than 15 patients were retrieved from Adaptive's ImmunoSEQ software; three other patients were processed with MiXCR and VDJtools. CD4 versus CD8 sorting errors were corrected by removing sequences found in both subsets at a frequency ratio below 5:1. CDR3 nucleotide sequences shared between donor and recipient were removed because their origin could not be assigned. To be classed as alloreactive, a clone needed at least 2-fold expansion over unstimulated cells and a minimum CFSE-low frequency of 0.002% (template counts) or 0.001% (read counts). Clones detected in sequenced pre-transplant spleen, lymph node, or MLR CFSE-low populations of the donor or recipient were defined as mappable. The cumulative frequency of alloreactive clones was calculated as a percentage of all sequences, weighted by copy number. TCRdb carries this immuneACCESS record with in-frame sequences only. Its versions omit some clonotypes, under half of them owing to an unresolved V gene in the studies checked, with the rest unexplained. The DNA was the basis for D and trimming; V, J and clone size are from that table. This sample is represented by about 88,000 clones; 75% to 95% of them were singletons. Around 0.37% of the sample goes to the ten largest clones.

Sequences SGHVT (CDR1) and SQSDAQ (CDR2) are obtained from the germline V gene. The CDR3 holds 15 amino acids from the cysteine to the phenylalanine. The retained sequence is limited to the CDR3, 45 bases, with the frame set at the first base. The germline V and J ends show losses of 5 bases and 6 bases respectively, and no gene match explains 6 bases of the junction. Source: unstimulated CD4+ T cells sorted from spleen or lymph node cells, taken before transplant. This sequence originates from a human donor who was the organ donor for an intestinal transplant. The chain joins TRBV7-4 to TRBJ2-1; 11 nucleotides in the junction match TRBD2. The bases are TGTGCCAGCAGCCGAGGGACTAGCGGTACCAATGAGCAGTTCTTC. This yields the protein CASSRGTSGTNEQFF.